This TCR beta chain emerged from a study of blood T cell repertoires in COVID-19. Across the study: Acute and convalescent COVID-19 specimens originated in the United States, Italy and Spain.

Looked up from germline, CDR1 is SGDLS and CDR2 is YYNGEE. J gave up 2 bases and V 2 bases, and 5 bases lay outside the gene matches. The CDR3 runs 15 residues. It was during active infection that Seattle patients were enrolled and then longitudinally followed. In the original processing: From reference gene primer amplification, estimates of nucleated cell counts were derived. The method was immunoSEQ multiplex PCR; TCRdb's version includes in-frame clones alone and lacks a portion of them. V and J calls plus clone size are reproduced from that table; the DNA served to infer D and trimming. The table includes some 150,000 clones, approximately 85% detected once.

This TCR derives from a woman aged 60-75 years with COVID-19, enrolled during active disease. The chain joins TRBV9 to TRBJ2-7, with 9 nucleotides matching TRBD1. The sample taken for sequencing was peripheral blood. The CDR3 is CASSVTGTGTYEQYF. The CDR3 nucleotides read TGTGCCAGCAGCGTGACCGGGACAGGGACCTACGAGCAGTACTTC. The complete variable domain, with remaining parts taken from reference TRBV9 and TRBJ2-7, reads DSGVTQTPKHLITATGQRVTLRCSPRSGDLSVYWYQQSLDQGLQFLIQYYNGEERAKGNILERFSAQQFPDLHSELNLSSLELGDSALYFCASSVTGTGTYEQYFGPGTRLTVT.